Listed below are T cell receptor beta chains from one sample, sequenced in a study of early T cells in non-severe SARS-CoV-2 infection. MiXCR, applied by TCRdb to the 5' RACE reads, yields one record per CDR3 protein. The sample lists 100,000 to 130,000 distinct CDR3 sequences; about 12% were seen once. The sequenced sample was whole blood. The receptor set was obtained from an adult who was a healthcare worker with PCR-confirmed SARS-CoV-2 infection or an uninfected control (not recorded which). Both conserved end residues are part of each CDR3. The order of the fields is V gene, J gene, CDR3 protein.

v_call: TRBV15; j_call: TRBJ2-5; cdr3_aa: CATSRGTETQYF
v_call: TRBV3-1; j_call: TRBJ1-2; cdr3_aa: CASSQEGLGYTF
v_call: TRBV4-1; j_call: TRBJ2-7; cdr3_aa: CASSLDRGEAYEQYF
v_call: TRBV5-6; j_call: TRBJ1-1; cdr3_aa: CASSQDRLLNTEAFF
v_call: TRBV20-1; j_call: TRBJ2-5; cdr3_aa: CSARERGTGAGTQYF
v_call: TRBV28; j_call: TRBJ2-3; cdr3_aa: CASSPIPGRDTQYF
v_call: TRBV29-1; j_call: TRBJ2-3; cdr3_aa: CSALQRPDTQYF
v_call: TRBV10-1; j_call: TRBJ2-4; cdr3_aa: CASSPGGGNIQYF
v_call: TRBV7-6; j_call: TRBJ2-2; cdr3_aa: CASSLPPSGSGTGELFF
v_call: TRBV14; j_call: TRBJ2-3; cdr3_aa: CASSQRPRPDTQYF
v_call: TRBV28; j_call: TRBJ2-4; cdr3_aa: CASRWLGQGRNIQYF
v_call: TRBV7-9; j_call: TRBJ1-2; cdr3_aa: CASSRTGGAEGYGYTF
v_call: TRBV29-1; j_call: TRBJ2-7; cdr3_aa: CSTGEGNEQYF
v_call: TRBV29-1; j_call: TRBJ2-7; cdr3_aa: CSVGILGGYEQYF
v_call: TRBV19; j_call: TRBJ1-2; cdr3_aa: CASSEDSTVGGYTF
v_call: TRBV5-6; j_call: TRBJ2-7; cdr3_aa: CASSLEGLVEQYF
v_call: TRBV12-3/TRBV12-4; j_call: TRBJ2-3; cdr3_aa: CASSPRQVGTDTQYF
v_call: TRBV21-1; j_call: TRBJ2-7; cdr3_aa: CASSPPPGNEQYF
v_call: TRBV5-1; j_call: TRBJ2-1; cdr3_aa: CASSLAQPEYNEQFF
v_call: TRBV7-8; j_call: TRBJ1-1; cdr3_aa: CASSRQGSSAEAFF
v_call: TRBV3-1; j_call: TRBJ1-5; cdr3_aa: CASSHGDERPQHF
v_call: TRBV20-1; j_call: TRBJ2-5; cdr3_aa: CSARDLIERQETQYF
v_call: TRBV7-3; j_call: TRBJ2-5; cdr3_aa: CASSLTPGETQYF
v_call: TRBV29-1; j_call: TRBJ1-1; cdr3_aa: CSVWDGNTEAFF
v_call: TRBV13; j_call: TRBJ2-4; cdr3_aa: CASRAGTGTDLAKNIQYF
v_call: TRBV11-2; j_call: TRBJ2-7; cdr3_aa: CASSLERGSGYEQYF
v_call: TRBV7-9; j_call: TRBJ2-5; cdr3_aa: CASSLAPRLGETQYF
v_call: TRBV6-6; j_call: TRBJ2-3; cdr3_aa: CASSPFILAGDTDTQYF
v_call: TRBV12-3/TRBV12-4; j_call: TRBJ1-2; cdr3_aa: CASSPGGYGYTF
v_call: TRBV9; j_call: TRBJ2-7; cdr3_aa: CASSPRTDYYEQYF
v_call: TRBV14; j_call: TRBJ2-2; cdr3_aa: CASSQVRVYGELFF
v_call: TRBV3-1; j_call: TRBJ1-2; cdr3_aa: CASSPRDRANYGYTF
v_call: TRBV5-1; j_call: TRBJ2-3; cdr3_aa: CASSQQGGSDTQYF
v_call: TRBV24-1; j_call: TRBJ1-4; cdr3_aa: CATSDLRTGEEKLFF
v_call: TRBV5-1; j_call: TRBJ1-6; cdr3_aa: CASSLGGQGSPLHF
v_call: TRBV6-6; j_call: TRBJ2-4; cdr3_aa: CASSSRNQQGGSKNIQYF
v_call: TRBV6-5; j_call: TRBJ2-7; cdr3_aa: CASRDEPGGGPGEQYF
v_call: TRBV2; j_call: TRBJ2-5; cdr3_aa: CASSRGRYQETQYF
v_call: TRBV4-1; j_call: TRBJ1-1; cdr3_aa: CASSRDDRTINEAFF
v_call: TRBV12-3/TRBV12-4; j_call: TRBJ2-7; cdr3_aa: CASRNSGDLYEQYF
v_call: TRBV28; j_call: TRBJ2-3; cdr3_aa: CASSHSRGTSTDTQYF
v_call: TRBV7-9; j_call: TRBJ1-4; cdr3_aa: CASSRDRGEEKLFF
v_call: TRBV29-1; j_call: TRBJ2-7; cdr3_aa: CSVGGGHEYEQYF
v_call: TRBV6-1; j_call: TRBJ2-7; cdr3_aa: CASSEEAFVFHEQYF
v_call: TRBV2; j_call: TRBJ2-1; cdr3_aa: CASTRTAAYEQFF